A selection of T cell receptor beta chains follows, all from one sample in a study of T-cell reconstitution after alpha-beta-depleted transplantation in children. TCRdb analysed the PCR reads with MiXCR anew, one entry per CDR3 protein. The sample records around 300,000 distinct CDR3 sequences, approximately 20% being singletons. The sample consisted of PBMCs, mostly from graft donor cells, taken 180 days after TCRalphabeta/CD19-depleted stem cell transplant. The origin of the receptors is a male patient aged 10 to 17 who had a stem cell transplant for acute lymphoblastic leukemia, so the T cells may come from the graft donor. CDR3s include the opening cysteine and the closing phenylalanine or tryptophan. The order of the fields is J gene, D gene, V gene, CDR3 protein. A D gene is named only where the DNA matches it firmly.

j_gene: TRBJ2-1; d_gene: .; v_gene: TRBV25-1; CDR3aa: CASSEYEGRIWNEQFF
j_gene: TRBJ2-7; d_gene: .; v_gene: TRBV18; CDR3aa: CASSPTFARDEQYF
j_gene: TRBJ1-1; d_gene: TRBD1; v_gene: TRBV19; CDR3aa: CASRRDRGTEAFF
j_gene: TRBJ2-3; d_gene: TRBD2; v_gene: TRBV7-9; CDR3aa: CASSFGLALSTDTQYF
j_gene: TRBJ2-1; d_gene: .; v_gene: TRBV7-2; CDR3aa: CASSLDDQGYNEQFF
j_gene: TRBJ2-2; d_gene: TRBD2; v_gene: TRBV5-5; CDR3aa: CASTPVGLAGDGELFF
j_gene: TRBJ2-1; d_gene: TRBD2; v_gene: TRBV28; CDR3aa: CASSHILAGGPQGQFF
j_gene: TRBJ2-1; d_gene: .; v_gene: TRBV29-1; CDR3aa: CSVVRSHEQFF
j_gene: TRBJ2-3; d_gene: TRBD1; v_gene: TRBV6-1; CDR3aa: CASRTGGRKDTQYF
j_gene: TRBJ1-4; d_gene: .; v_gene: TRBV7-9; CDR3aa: CASSLGGMDEKLFF
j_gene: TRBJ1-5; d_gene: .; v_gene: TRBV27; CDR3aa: CASSPQHSNQPQHF
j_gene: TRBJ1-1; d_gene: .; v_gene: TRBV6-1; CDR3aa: CASSPPGGARTEAFF
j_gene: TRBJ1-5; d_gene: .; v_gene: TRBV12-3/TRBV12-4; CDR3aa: CASSFWGNNQPQHF
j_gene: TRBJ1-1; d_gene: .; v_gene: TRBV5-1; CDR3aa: CASSPNGQGFRAFF
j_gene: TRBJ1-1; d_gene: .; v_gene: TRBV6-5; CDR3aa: CASSYSRQSPLEAFF
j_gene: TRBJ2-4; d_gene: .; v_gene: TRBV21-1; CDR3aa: CASSKKKGWGGLAKNIQYF
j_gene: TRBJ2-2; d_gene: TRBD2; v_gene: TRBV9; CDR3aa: CASSAGTSGRVRTTGELFF
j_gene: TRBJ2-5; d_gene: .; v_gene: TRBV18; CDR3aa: CASSPIDRGGETQYF
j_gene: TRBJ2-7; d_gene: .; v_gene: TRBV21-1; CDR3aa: CASRETGPHEQYF
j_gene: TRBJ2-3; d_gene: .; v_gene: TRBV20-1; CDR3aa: CSATLYDDRRGTDTQYF
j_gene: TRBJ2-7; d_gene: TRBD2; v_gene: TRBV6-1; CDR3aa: CASSFWGLAGTYEQYF
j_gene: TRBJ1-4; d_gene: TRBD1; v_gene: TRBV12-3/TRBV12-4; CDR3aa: CASSLKQGSPTNEKLFF
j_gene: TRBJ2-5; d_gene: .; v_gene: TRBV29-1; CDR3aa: CSVAFFETQYF
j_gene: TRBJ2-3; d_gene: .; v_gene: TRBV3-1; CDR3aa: CASSQVWLTDTQYF
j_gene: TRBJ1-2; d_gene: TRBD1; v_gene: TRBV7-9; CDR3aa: CGSSFSTGNYGYTF
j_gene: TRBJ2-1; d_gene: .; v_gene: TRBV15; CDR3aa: CATSRETSSSYNEQFF
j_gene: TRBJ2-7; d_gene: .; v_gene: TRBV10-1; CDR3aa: CASSEPQVYEQYF
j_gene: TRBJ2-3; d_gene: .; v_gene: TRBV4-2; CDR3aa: CASSQGRFTQYF
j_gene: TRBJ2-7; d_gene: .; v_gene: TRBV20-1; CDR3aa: CSADTGVYEQYF
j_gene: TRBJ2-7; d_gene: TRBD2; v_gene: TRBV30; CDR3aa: CAWAPGLAVYEQYF
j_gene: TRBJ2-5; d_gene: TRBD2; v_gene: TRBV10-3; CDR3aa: CAISESGLRRETQYF
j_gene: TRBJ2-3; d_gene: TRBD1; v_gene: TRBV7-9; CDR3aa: CASSAAPRGSADTQYF
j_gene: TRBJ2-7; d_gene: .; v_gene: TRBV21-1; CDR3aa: CASRATRDRGGTYEQYF
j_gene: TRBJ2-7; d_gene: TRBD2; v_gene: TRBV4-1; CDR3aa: CASSQDKGLATGYEQYF
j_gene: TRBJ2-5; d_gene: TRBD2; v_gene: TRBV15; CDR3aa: CATRRIRVTSGLAPFLEYF
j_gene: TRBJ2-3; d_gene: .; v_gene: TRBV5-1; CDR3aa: CASSPGVLQGADTQYF
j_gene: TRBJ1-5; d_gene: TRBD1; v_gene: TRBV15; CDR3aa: CATSRTPTGYQPQHF
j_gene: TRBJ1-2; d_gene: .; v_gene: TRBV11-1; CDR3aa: CATSFGPSYYGYTF
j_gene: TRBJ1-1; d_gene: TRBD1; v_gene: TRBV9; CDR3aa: CASSVVWDRGEATEAFF
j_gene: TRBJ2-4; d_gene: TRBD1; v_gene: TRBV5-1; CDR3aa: CASSLARDRGLAKNIQYF
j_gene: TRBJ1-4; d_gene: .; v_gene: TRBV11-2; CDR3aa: CASSSMKREKLFF